This T cell receptor beta chain was identified during a study of Ad26.COV2.S vaccination and SARS-CoV-2 variants (dated by TCRdb to the early 2020s). The study in broad terms: Donors in the vaccine arm were drawn from COV1001, a phase I-IIa trial of Ad26.COV2.S in healthy adults that was multicentre, randomized, double-blind and placebo-controlled. Ad26.COV2.S was administered intramuscularly at a dose of 5x10^10 or 1x10^11 viral particles, either as one shot or as two shots given 56 days apart. Investigators did not know the trial group allocation while performing experiments and assessing outcomes. TCRbeta repertoire sequencing served as the tool for gauging how specific and how broad the SARS-CoV-2-reactive T cell receptors were following Ad26.COV2.S vaccination. Trial participants were randomized into five groups of five, in which low-dose or high-dose Ad26.COV2.S was given once or twice, or placebo was given on both occasions. The TCR-sequenced set comprised approximately 30 samples: approximately 19 Ad26.COV2.S vaccine recipients, 5 placebo recipients and 8 SARS-CoV-2 convalescent individuals.

About this clone itself: The target of this receptor is not known. Per-base qualities were not stored, and no clone one base away is much larger.

Interpreted using the paper, the treatment or condition label stands for: around 19 received Ad26.COV2.S at low or high dose, single or two shots; about 5 received placebo; per-sample allocation not given. Repertoires of vaccine and placebo recipients were sequenced from samples taken on day 63 after the first injection. Between 29 July and 7 August 2020, Cohort 1b enrolled 25 adults aged 18-55 years at one site in Boston, USA. Ad26.COV2.S was a replication-incompetent adenovirus type 26 vector expressing a prefusion-stabilized SARS-CoV-2 spike protein from the original Wuhan strain. The research as a whole found: The authors noted that the TCR breadth and depth analyses may have underestimated total T cell responses. Higher spike-specific TCR breadth was observed in Ad26.COV2.S recipients than in placebo recipients (P = 0.0014). After vaccination, spike-specific CD8+ and CD4+ T cell responses were reported to show substantial breadth. The study lacked the statistical power to compare responses across vaccine doses or regimens. Vaccine and placebo recipients had comparable non-spike TCR breadth, which fits with the vaccine containing only spike.

The CDR3, cysteine through phenylalanine, is 16 amino acids long. Of all the DNA, just the CDR3 is kept, 48 bases in frame from base 1. CDR1 and CDR2 are drawn from the germline V gene (reference sequence): MNHEY, SMNVEV. V loses 6 bases at its end and J loses 7 bases; junction bases beyond the gene matches: 9. The immunoSEQ Assay was the method used to sequence TCRbeta CDR3 regions. After extraction, genomic DNA underwent amplification by bias-controlled multiplex PCR, followed by high-throughput sequencing. The study's processing was this. To quantify the absolute abundance of each unique TCRbeta CDR3 region, sequences were collapsed and filtered. T cell fraction was estimated by normalizing TCRbeta template counts to usable DNA, which was measured by amplifying reference genes present in all nucleated cells. Repertoire TCRs were annotated as SARS-CoV-2-specific by exact matching of V gene, CDR3 amino acid sequence and J gene to a known reactive TCR set. The reference SARS-CoV-2 TCR set was obtained from MIRA and was filtered for enrichment in COVID-19-positive ImmuneCODE repertoires, whereby public or cross-reactive TCRs were removed. Based on the MIRA antigens, annotated TCRs were further analysed at the level of specific ORF or position within ORF. Breadth was defined as the number of annotated unique rearrangements divided by the total number of unique productive rearrangements, and depth was defined as the summed frequency of the annotated unique rearrangements. TCR breadth was compared between groups using two-sided Wilcoxon rank-sum tests. This immuneACCESS table, as held by TCRdb, lists in-frame sequences with V and J called but not all clones. Of the missing ones, under half trace to an unresolved V gene in checked studies; the others have no known cause. V, J and clone size derive from that table, while D and trimming were established from the DNA sequence. Across this sample there are some 640,000 clones, with 70% to 90% seen only once. The ten largest clones represent approximately 1.5% of the sample.

Source: peripheral blood, taken in a trial of Ad26.COV2.S vaccine versus placebo. This chain is built from TRBV27 and TRBJ2-2; 12 bases in between match TRBD2. The sequence came from a person between 18 and 59 years old who received the Ad26.COV2.S COVID-19 vaccine or a placebo. The CDR3 protein sequence reads: CASRASGGAGGGELFF. The nucleotide sequence is TGTGCCAGCAGGGCTAGCGGGGGGGCCGGTGGCGGGGAGCTGTTTTTT.